The following is a T cell receptor (beta chain) sequence with its context. Sequenced by immunoSEQ multiplex PCR; TCRdb stores in-frame clones only, minus some. The table lists 170,000 or so clones, roughly 90% of them singletons. These data belong to a study of control samples from healthy donors and cancer patients. Sequencing input: blood. The TCR was taken from a woman between 50 and 59 years old in good health.

The CDR3 sequence is CATSDLSADTQYF. CDR3 coding DNA: TGTGCCACCAGTGATTTGAGCGCAGATACGCAGTATTTT. V is TRBV24-1 and J is TRBJ2-3; no definite D call. Germline CDR1 and CDR2: KGHDR and SFDVKD. V was shortened by 0 bases and J by 4 bases, with 4 bases between the two germline ends. This CDR3 contains 13 residues.